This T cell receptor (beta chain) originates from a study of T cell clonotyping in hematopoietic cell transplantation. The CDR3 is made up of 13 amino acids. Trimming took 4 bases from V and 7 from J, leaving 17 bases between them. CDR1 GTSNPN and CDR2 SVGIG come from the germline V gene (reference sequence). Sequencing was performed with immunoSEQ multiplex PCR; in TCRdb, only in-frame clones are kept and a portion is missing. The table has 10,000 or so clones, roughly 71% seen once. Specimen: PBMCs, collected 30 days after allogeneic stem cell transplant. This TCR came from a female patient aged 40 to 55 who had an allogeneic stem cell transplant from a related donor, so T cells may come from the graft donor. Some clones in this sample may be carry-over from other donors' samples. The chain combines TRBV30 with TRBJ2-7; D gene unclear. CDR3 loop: CAWNAYYYAEQYF. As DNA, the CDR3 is TGTGCCTGGAACGCATACTATTACGCTGAGCAGTACTTC.